The 21 T cell receptor beta chains in this list originate from one sample, sequenced in a study of T cells expressing NK-cell markers. TCRdb re-called the 5' RACE reads; every CDR3 protein appears as one record, without DNA. With 500,000 to 700,000 distinct CDR3 sequences in the sample, the ten largest clones hold less than 4.5%. The sequenced material came from blood T cells: a sorted CD56 or NKG2C T cell subset, CD4+ or CD8+ T cells, or bulk PBMC T cells (not recorded which). These TCRs come from a young man in good health.

The gene calls are TRBV28 and TRBJ2-7; TCRdb returns TRBD2, unconfirmable since there is no DNA. This CDR3 region has 16 residues. Germline assignment: CDR1 MDHEN and CDR2 SYDVKM. This CDR3 reads CASSTRLAGNIYEQYF.

This chain joins TRBV6-2 or TRBV6-3 and TRBJ2-6; TCRdb's assignment of TRBD1 cannot be checked, as there is no DNA. The CDR3 runs 13 residues. CDR1 and CDR2 (germline): MNHEY, SVGEGT. The CDR3 region is CATLGTAANVLTF.

The chain uses TRBV7-8 and TRBJ1-6; TCRdb reports TRBD1, a call that lacks DNA to check it against. CDR3 length: 14 residues. Germline loops: CDR1 SGHVS, CDR2 FQNEAQ. The CDR3 sequence is CASSWDRLKSPLHF.

This sequence joins TRBV9 and TRBJ2-2; the D gene TCRdb calls, TRBD1, cannot be checked with no DNA. The CDR3 runs to 14 residues. Germline V CDR1 and CDR2: SGDLS, YYNGEE. The CDR3 sequence: CASSARQGTGELFF.

The chain recombines TRBV27 with TRBJ2-1; as DNA is missing, the TRBD2 call by TCRdb cannot be tested. The CDR3 is 18 amino acids. In germline, CDR1 is MNHEY, CDR2 SMNVEV (reference sequence). The CDR3 loop is CASSLSIMGLAGVNEQFF.

The CDR3 is CSVQPGAGINYGYTF. This chain uses TRBV29-1 with TRBJ1-2; TCRdb designates TRBD1, a call that cannot be tested without DNA. Looked up from germline, CDR1 is SQVTM and CDR2 is ANQGSEA. The CDR3 runs to 15 residues. The entire variable domain, with the rest obtained from reference TRBV29-1 and TRBJ1-2, is as follows: SAVISQKPSRDICQRGTSLTIQCQVDSQVTMMFWYRQQPGQSLTLIATANQGSEATYESGFVIDKFPISRPNLTFSTLTVSNMSPEDSSIYLCSVQPGAGINYGYTFGSGTRLTVV.

The chain recombines TRBV15 with TRBJ2-7; TCRdb's assignment of TRBD2 cannot be checked, as there is no DNA. CDR3 length: 16 amino acids. Germline assignment: CDR1 LNHNV and CDR2 YYDKDF (reference sequence). CDR3 region: CATSREGETPLYEQYF.

CDR3 sequence reads: CASSYSHDSYNEQFF. The gene calls are TRBV6-2 or TRBV6-3 and TRBJ2-1. This CDR3 region has 15 residues. From germline, CDR1 is MNHEY and CDR2 SVGEGT.

The chain recombines TRBV20-1 with TRBJ2-4; TCRdb outputs TRBD1, but without DNA this stays unchecked. This CDR3 contains 11 residues. Germline-derived CDR1 and CDR2 are DFQATT and SNEGSKA (reference sequence). CDR3 amino acids: CSGAVANIQYF.

The chain has TRBV7-9 and TRBJ2-3; TCRdb's D call, TRBD1, is unchecked because there is no DNA. Germline V CDR1 and CDR2: SEHNR, FQNEAQ (reference sequence). This CDR3 has 14 residues. CDR3 amino acids: CASRPTGGTDTQYF.

This sequence joins TRBV5-1 and TRBJ2-1. The V gene's germline CDR1 is SGHRS and CDR2 YFSETQ. This CDR3 has 15 amino acids. CDR3 loop: CASSLTVPSYNEQFF.

V usage is TRBV12-3 or TRBV12-4 and J usage is TRBJ2-1; no DNA is available, so the TRBD1 call from TCRdb remains unchecked. The CDR3 covers 15 residues. CDR3 sequence reads: CASSLFGTGDNEQFF.

The rearrangement uses TRBV20-1 and TRBJ2-7; TCRdb selects TRBD1, and the lack of DNA leaves this call unchecked. The CDR3 covers 13 residues. Per germline, CDR1 DFQATT and CDR2 SNEGSKA (reference sequence). CDR3 protein: CSARLGRDYEQYF.

The CDR3 here is CASSDTVHRETQYF. The rearrangement links TRBV12-3 or TRBV12-4 to TRBJ2-5. The CDR3 runs to 14 residues.

This chain links TRBV4-1 with TRBJ1-2; as DNA is missing, the TRBD1 call by TCRdb cannot be tested. The CDR3 length is 16 residues. Per the germline V gene, CDR1 is MGHRA and CDR2 is YSYEKL. The CDR3 is CASSRTRSTRRYGYTF.

The rearrangement uses TRBV29-1 and TRBJ2-5. Germline V CDR1 and CDR2: SQVTM, ANQGSEA. CDR3 size: 12 residues. Here the CDR3 reads CSVKWTQETQYF. Using reference TRBV29-1 and TRBJ2-5 for the parts outside the CDR3, the full variable domain is SAVISQKPSRDICQRGTSLTIQCQVDSQVTMMFWYRQQPGQSLTLIATANQGSEATYESGFVIDKFPISRPNLTFSTLTVSNMSPEDSSIYLCSVKWTQETQYFGPGTRLLVL.

This chain connects TRBV10-3 to TRBJ1-1; without DNA, the TCRdb call of TRBD1 cannot be checked. The CDR3 is 14 residues long. Per germline, CDR1 ENHRY and CDR2 SYGVKD. CDR3 region: CAISESRRQGRAFF.

V gene TRBV4-2 combines with J gene TRBJ2-1; there is no DNA to check the TCRdb D call of TRBD2. The CDR3 consists of 19 residues. Germline V gene lookup returns CDR1 LGHNA and CDR2 YNFKEQ. This CDR3 reads CASSIRGPRTSGLYNEQFF.

The rearrangement uses TRBV7-9 and TRBJ1-6; TCRdb reports TRBD1, a call that lacks DNA to check it against. The V gene's germline CDR1 is SEHNR and CDR2 FQNEAQ (reference sequence). This CDR3 comprises 16 residues. CDR3 amino acids: CASSFVGGRPDSPLHF.

The chain links TRBV5-1 to TRBJ2-1; TCRdb's D call, TRBD2, is unchecked because there is no DNA. CDR1 and CDR2 from the germline V gene are SGHRS and YFSETQ. The CDR3 extends over 14 amino acids. The CDR3 loop reads CASSAHGTSDEQFF. Variable domain in full (rest from reference TRBV5-1 and TRBJ2-1): KAGVTQTPRYLIKTRGQQVTLSCSPISGHRSVSWYQQTPGQGLQFLFEYFSETQRNKGNFPGRFSGRQFSNSRSEMNVSTLELGDSALYLCASSAHGTSDEQFFGPGTRLTVL.

This chain connects TRBV20-1 to TRBJ1-4; with no DNA, the TCRdb D assignment of TRBD1 cannot be verified. The CDR3 totals 16 residues. Germline V gene sequence: CDR1 DFQATT, CDR2 SNEGSKA (reference sequence). The CDR3 protein is CSASAILGTDPEKLFF.